This paragraph reports one TCR beta chain. Its antigen is not known. Clones were read by immunoSEQ multiplex PCR, and TCRdb kept only the in-frame ones, dropping some. The sample yields around 72,000 clones, roughly 80% seen once. The sample originates from a study of radiotherapy plus CTLA-4 blockade in lung cancer. Study background: The study recorded objective responses in roughly 18% of patients and disease control in approximately 33%.

Study conclusions and caveats: Best predicting response, reportedly, were early blood T cell clone dynamics, with interferon-beta.

Sequences were derived from peripheral blood, sampled from a patient treated with radiotherapy plus ipilimumab. The clonotype was recovered from a human donor with non-small cell lung cancer who had a complete response to radiotherapy plus ipilimumab.

The CDR3 nucleotides are TGCGCCAGCAGCCAAGGACCGACAGGGTCTGGGGCCAACGTCCTGACTTTC. It codes for CASSQGPTGSGANVLTF. The J gene is TRBJ2-6, the V gene TRBV4-1; 7 positions agree with TRBD1. V was clipped by 1 base and J by 1 base; unmatched bases: 4. This CDR3 spans 17 amino acids. CDR1 is MGHRA, CDR2 YSYEKL, per germline.